This T cell receptor beta chain derives from a study of shared clonotypes between healthy human individuals. The CDR3 sequence is 13 residues long. Trimming shortened V by 1 base and J by 2 bases, and 6 bases separated the two germline ends. Looked up from germline, CDR1 is SEHNR and CDR2 is FQNEAQ (reference sequence). In regard to this clone: The same CDR3 arises from other DNA sequences in this sample as well.

Sequencing was performed with immunoSEQ multiplex PCR; in TCRdb, only in-frame clones are kept and a portion is missing. This table has about 2 million clones, around 96% appearing once. CD45RO-negative, CCR7-positively selected cells formed the naive CD8 fraction, excluding terminally differentiated effector memory CD45RA+ cells. The sequenced sample consisted of naive CD8+ T cells sorted from blood. The sequence was collected from a man aged 18 to 29 in good health. V is TRBV7-9 and J is TRBJ2-7; D unresolved. The CDR3 loop is CASSLESTYEQYF. CDR3 nucleotide sequence: TGTGCCAGCAGCTTAGAGTCTACCTACGAGCAGTACTTC. Full variable domain (remainder filled in from reference TRBV7-9 and TRBJ2-7): DTGVSQNPRHKITKRGQNVTFRCDPISEHNRLYWYRQTLGQGPEFLTYFQNEAQLEKSRLLSDRFSAERPKGSFSTLEIQRTEQGDSAMYLCASSLESTYEQYFGPGTRLTVT.